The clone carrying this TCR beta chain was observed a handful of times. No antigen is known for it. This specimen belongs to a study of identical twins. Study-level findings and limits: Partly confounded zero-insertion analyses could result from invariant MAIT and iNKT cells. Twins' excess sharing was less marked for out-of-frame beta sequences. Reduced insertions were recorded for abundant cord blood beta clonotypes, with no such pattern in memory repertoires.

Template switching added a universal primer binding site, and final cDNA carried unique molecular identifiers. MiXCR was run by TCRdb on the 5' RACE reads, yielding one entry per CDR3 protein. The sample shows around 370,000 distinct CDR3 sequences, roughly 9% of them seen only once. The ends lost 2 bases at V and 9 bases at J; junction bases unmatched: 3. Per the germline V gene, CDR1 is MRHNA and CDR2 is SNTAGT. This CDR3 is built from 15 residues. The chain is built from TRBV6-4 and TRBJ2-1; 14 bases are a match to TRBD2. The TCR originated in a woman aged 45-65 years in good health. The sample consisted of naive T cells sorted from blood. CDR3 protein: CASSDMTSGRGEQFF. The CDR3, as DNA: TGTGCCAGCAGTGACATGACTAGCGGGAGGGGTGAGCAGTTCTTC.